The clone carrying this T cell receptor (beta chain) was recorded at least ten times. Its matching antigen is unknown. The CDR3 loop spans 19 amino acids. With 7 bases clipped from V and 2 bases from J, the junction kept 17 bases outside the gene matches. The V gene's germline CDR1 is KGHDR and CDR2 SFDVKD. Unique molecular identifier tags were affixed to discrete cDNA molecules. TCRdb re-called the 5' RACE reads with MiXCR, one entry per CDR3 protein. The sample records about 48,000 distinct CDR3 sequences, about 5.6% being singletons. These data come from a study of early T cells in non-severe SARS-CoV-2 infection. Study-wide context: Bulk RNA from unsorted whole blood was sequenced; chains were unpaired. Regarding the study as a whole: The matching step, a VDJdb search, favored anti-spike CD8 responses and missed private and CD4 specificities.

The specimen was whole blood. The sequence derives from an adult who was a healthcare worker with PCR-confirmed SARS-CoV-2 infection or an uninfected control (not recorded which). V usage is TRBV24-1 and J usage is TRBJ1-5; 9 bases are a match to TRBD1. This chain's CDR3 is CATRVRRDRVVSGNQPQHF. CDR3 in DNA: TGTGCCACCAGAGTAAGGAGGGACAGGGTCGTCTCGGGCAATCAGCCCCAGCATTTT.